One and the same sample provided the 15 T cell receptor beta chains below, sequenced in a study of T cell responses to AZD1222 COVID-19 vaccine. Measured with immunoSEQ multiplex PCR; TCRdb has only the in-frame clones, and not every one. The sample shows 100,000 to 150,000 clones, around 91% of them seen only once. The sequencing used peripheral blood, collected on day 0 of MenACWY control vaccination. These receptors were taken from an adult in good health.

For this clone: Other DNA sequences within the sample encode an identical CDR3. V gene TRBV5-4 combines with J gene TRBJ2-7, with TRBD2 matching over 11 bases. This CDR3 comprises 14 residues. CDR1 and CDR2 from the germline V gene are SGHNT and YYREEE (reference sequence). The junction had 2 bases not matched to a gene; V was cut back by 4 bases and J by 2 bases. As DNA, the CDR3 is TGTGCCAGCAGCCCGGGACTAGCGGCCTACGAGCAGTACTTC. It translates to CASSPGLAAYEQYF.

The chain couples TRBV5-1 to TRBJ2-5; a possible D gene is TRBD1 (6 bases). V was clipped by 0 bases and J by 6 bases, with 12 bases between them. Germline CDR1 and CDR2: SGHRS and YFSETQ. The CDR3 covers 14 residues. The CDR3 DNA follows: TGCGCCAGCAGCTTGGATTCAGGGGAGAAGACCCAGTACTTC. Its protein is CASSLDSGEKTQYF.

V and J are TRBV30 and TRBJ1-2; TRBD1 matches 9 bases. J lost 2 bases, V lost 2 bases, and 12 bases had no gene match. The CDR3 is 17 amino acids. Germline V lookup: CDR1 GTSNPN, CDR2 SVGIG (reference sequence). CDR3 residues: CAWSPVGQGGRNYGYTF. CDR3 DNA: TGTGCCTGGAGTCCGGTGGGACAGGGAGGCCGAAACTATGGCTACACCTTC.

The chain joins TRBV4-3 to TRBJ2-1; D might be TRBD1 (6 bases). This CDR3 spans 16 amino acids. Germline values: CDR1 LGHNA, CDR2 YSLEER. Trimming took off 1 base at V and 1 base at J, with 11 bases between the two ends. Here the CDR3 DNA reads TGCGCCAGCAGCCAAGGGGGGCTAGGGTCCTACAATGAGCAGTTCTTC. Its protein is CASSQGGLGSYNEQFF.

This chain links TRBV14 with TRBJ2-3, with 8 bases that match TRBD1. J was trimmed by 3 bases and V by 5 bases; bases with no gene match: 10. The CDR3 is 16 residues long. Germline loops: CDR1 SGHDN, CDR2 FVKESK. The CDR3 region is CASSSRTGLFTDTQYF. For the CDR3, the DNA is TGTGCCAGCAGCTCGAGGACAGGGCTGTTTACAGATACGCAGTATTTT. The full variable domain, its missing parts supplied by reference TRBV14 and TRBJ2-3, is EAGVTQFPSHSVIEKGQTVTLRCDPISGHDNLYWYRRVMGKEIKFLLHFVKESKQDESGMPNNRFLAERTGGTYSTLKVQPAELEDSGVYFCASSSRTGLFTDTQYFGPGTRLTVL.

The CDR3 DNA follows: TGTGCCAGCAAAACCAACGGGCACGAGCAGTACGTC. It encodes CASKTNGHEQYV. This sequence joins TRBV28 and TRBJ2-7, with D hard to call. This CDR3 contains 12 residues. Trimming took 7 bases from V and 5 from J, leaving 12 bases between them. Looked up from germline, CDR1 is MDHEN and CDR2 is SYDVKM.

V usage is TRBV6-5 and J usage is TRBJ1-1, with 7 positions matching TRBD1. Trimming cost V 5 bases and J 3 bases; bases outside gene matches: 3. The CDR3 sequence is 13 residues long. Germline CDR1 MNHEY, CDR2 SVGAGI. In nucleotides, the CDR3 is TGTGCCAGCAGTACCGGGACAGACACTGAAGCTTTCTTT. Its protein is CASSTGTDTEAFF.

The chain has TRBV7-8 and TRBJ1-4, with D possibly being TRBD1 (5 bases). CDR1 is SGHVS and CDR2 is FQNEAQ in the germline V gene. The CDR3 is made up of 14 amino acids. With 5 bases removed from V and 8 bases from J, the gap between germline ends came to 15 bases. The DNA of the CDR3 is TGTGCCAGCAGCCCCGGAGGGACCGGGGAAAAACTGTTTTTT. It translates to CASSPGGTGEKLFF.

The CDR3 nucleotides are TGTGCCAGCAGCTCCGGGACTAGAGCCTCCTACGAGCAGTACTTC. Translation gives CASSSGTRASYEQYF. V usage is TRBV6-5 and J usage is TRBJ2-7; 8 positions agree with TRBD2. The V gene end was trimmed by 6 bases and the J gene end by 0 bases; junction bases not matched to a gene: 7. Germline V gene data show CDR1 as MNHEY and CDR2 as SVGAGI. The CDR3 extends over 15 amino acids.

The J gene is TRBJ1-3, the V gene TRBV6-1; D gene ambiguous. Trimming pared 2 bases from V and 4 bases from J, leaving 12 bases between. CDR1 and CDR2 (germline): MNHNS, SASEGT. The CDR3 runs 15 residues. The CDR3 loop reads CASSEPGTPGNTIYF. The CDR3 DNA follows: TGTGCCAGCAGTGAACCGGGAACTCCAGGAAACACCATATATTTT.

The chain is built from TRBV11-2 and TRBJ2-7; 9 bases align to TRBD1. This CDR3 has 15 residues. Germline CDR1 reads SGHAT; CDR2 reads FQNNGV. Trimming cost V 5 bases and J 4 bases; bases outside gene matches: 9. CDR3 region: CASSLDRGYLYEQYF. In nucleotides, the CDR3 is TGTGCCAGCAGCCTGGACAGGGGATACCTGTACGAGCAGTACTTC.

The gene calls are TRBV5-1 and TRBJ2-7, with TRBD1 matching over 7 bases. J was trimmed by 7 bases and V by 2 bases; bases with no gene match: 9. The CDR3 runs 14 residues. Per the germline V gene, CDR1 is SGHRS and CDR2 is YFSETQ. The CDR3 protein is CASSFGTVLWEQYF. CDR3 coding DNA: TGCGCCAGCAGCTTCGGGACAGTACTTTGGGAGCAGTACTTC.

The chain is built from TRBV4-1 and TRBJ1-3; D is undetermined. Trimming cost V 0 bases and J 0 bases, with 6 bases left between them. Germline CDR1 MGHRA, CDR2 YSYEKL. The CDR3 runs to 15 residues. CDR3 in DNA: TGCGCCAGCAGCCAAGATCCCCTCTCTGGAAACACCATATATTTT. This codes for CASSQDPLSGNTIYF.

A single count supports this clone. The rearrangement uses TRBV15 and TRBJ1-4; tentative D call: TRBD1 (6 bases). Trimming cost V 5 bases and J 0 bases, with 13 bases left between them. Germline lookup yields CDR1 LNHNV and CDR2 YYDKDF (reference sequence). The CDR3 extends over 16 amino acids. The CDR3 DNA sequence: TGTGCCACCAGCGGGCATCCAGGGGCAACTAATGAAAAACTGTTTTTT. This codes for CATSGHPGATNEKLFF. The full variable domain, its missing parts supplied by reference TRBV15 and TRBJ1-4, is DAMVIQNPRYQVTQFGKPVTLSCSQTLNHNVMYWYQQKSSQAPKLLFHYYDKDFNNEADTPDNFQSRRPNTSFCFLDIRSPGLGDTAMYLCATSGHPGATNEKLFFGSGTQLSVL.

The genes are TRBV13 and TRBJ1-2, with 7 nucleotides matching TRBD1. V shed 5 bases and J 4 bases; nucleotides not matched to a gene: 10. Germline CDR1 is PRHDT and CDR2 is FYEKMQ (reference sequence). The CDR3 totals 15 residues. The CDR3 here is CASSPPYRGGYGYTF. DNA of the CDR3: TGTGCCAGCAGCCCCCCATACAGGGGAGGCTATGGCTACACCTTC.